This TCR beta chain originates from a study of blood T cell repertoires in COVID-19. Trimming stripped 11 bases from V and 8 bases from J, with 18 bases between. Germline V gene sequence: CDR1 SNHLY, CDR2 FYNNEI. The CDR3 is made up of 12 amino acids. Using immunoSEQ multiplex PCR, the repertoire was profiled, and TCRdb retains in-frame clones only, with some absent. In the table there are approximately 300,000 clones, roughly 86% of which are singletons. This TCR was sampled from a woman younger than 30 who had recovered from COVID-19. Specimen: PBMCs or T cells enriched from blood (not recorded which). The chain uses TRBV2 and TRBJ1-2; D is unresolved. This chain's CDR3 is CALFPGSQGYTF. The CDR3 region has the DNA TGTGCCCTTTTTCCAGGATCGCAGGGCTACACCTTC.